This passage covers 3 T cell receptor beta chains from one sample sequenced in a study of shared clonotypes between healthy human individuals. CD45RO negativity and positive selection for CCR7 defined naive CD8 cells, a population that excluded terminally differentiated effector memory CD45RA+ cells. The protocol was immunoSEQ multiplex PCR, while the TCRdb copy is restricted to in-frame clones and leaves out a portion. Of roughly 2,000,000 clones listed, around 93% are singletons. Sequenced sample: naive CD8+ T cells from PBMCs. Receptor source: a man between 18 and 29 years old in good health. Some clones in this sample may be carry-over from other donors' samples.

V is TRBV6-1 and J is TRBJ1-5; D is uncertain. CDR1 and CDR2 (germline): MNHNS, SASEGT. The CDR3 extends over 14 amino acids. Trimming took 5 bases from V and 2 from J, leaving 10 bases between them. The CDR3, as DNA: TGTGCCAGCAGTTCTCCTCGGGGCAATCAGCCCCAGCATTTT. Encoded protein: CASSSPRGNQPQHF.

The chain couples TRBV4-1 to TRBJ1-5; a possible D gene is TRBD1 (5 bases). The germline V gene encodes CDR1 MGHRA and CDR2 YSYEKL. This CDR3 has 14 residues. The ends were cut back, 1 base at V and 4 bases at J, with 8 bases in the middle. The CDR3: CASSQAGENQPQHF. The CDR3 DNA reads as TGCGCCAGCAGCCAAGCGGGGGAGAATCAGCCCCAGCATTTT.

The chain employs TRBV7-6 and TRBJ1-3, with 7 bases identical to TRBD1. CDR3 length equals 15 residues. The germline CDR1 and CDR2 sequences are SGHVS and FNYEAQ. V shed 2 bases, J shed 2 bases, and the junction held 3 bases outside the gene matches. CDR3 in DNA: TGTGCCAGCAGCTTATTTAGGGGGCCTGGAAACACCATATATTTT. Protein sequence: CASSLFRGPGNTIYF.